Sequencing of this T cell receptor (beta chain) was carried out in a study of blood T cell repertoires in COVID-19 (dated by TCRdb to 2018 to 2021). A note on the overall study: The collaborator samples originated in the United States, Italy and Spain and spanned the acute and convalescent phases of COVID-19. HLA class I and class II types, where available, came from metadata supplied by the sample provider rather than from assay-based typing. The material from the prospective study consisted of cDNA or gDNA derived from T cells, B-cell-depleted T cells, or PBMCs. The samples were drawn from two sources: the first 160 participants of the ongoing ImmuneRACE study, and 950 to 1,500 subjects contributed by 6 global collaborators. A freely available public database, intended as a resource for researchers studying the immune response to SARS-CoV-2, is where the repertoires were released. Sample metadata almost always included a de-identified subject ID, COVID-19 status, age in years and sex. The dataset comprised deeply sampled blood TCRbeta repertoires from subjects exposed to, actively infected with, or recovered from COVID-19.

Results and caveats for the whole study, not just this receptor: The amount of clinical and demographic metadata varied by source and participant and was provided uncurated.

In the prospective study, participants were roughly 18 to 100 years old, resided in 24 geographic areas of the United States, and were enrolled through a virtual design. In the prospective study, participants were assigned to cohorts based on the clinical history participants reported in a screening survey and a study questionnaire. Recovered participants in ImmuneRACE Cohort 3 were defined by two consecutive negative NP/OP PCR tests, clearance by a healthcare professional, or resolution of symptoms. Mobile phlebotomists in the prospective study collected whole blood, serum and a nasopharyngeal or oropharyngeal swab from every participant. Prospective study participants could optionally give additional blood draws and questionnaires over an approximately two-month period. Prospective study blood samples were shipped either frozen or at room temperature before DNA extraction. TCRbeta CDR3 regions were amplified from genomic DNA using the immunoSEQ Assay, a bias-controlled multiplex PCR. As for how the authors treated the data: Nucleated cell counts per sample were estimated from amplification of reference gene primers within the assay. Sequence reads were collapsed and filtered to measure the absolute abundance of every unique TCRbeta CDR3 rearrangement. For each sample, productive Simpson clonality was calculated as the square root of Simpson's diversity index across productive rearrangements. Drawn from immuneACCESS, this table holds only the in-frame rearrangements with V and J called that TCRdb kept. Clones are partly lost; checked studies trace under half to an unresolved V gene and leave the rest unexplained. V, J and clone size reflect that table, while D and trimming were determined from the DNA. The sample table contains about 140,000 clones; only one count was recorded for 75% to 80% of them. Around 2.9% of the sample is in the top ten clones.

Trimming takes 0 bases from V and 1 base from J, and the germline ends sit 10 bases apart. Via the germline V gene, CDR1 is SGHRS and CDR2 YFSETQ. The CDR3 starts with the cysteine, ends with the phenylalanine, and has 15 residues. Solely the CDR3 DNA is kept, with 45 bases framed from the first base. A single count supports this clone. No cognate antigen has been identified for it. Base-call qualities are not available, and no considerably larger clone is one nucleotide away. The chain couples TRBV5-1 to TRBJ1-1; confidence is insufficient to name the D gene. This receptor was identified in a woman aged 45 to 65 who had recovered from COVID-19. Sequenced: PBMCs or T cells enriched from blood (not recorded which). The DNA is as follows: TGCGCCAGCAGCTTGGTTGAGGTTTGGAACACTGAAGCTTTCTTT. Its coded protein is CASSLVEVWNTEAFF. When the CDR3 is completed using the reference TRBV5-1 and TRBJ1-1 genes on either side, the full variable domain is KAGVTQTPRYLIKTRGQQVTLSCSPISGHRSVSWYQQTPGQGLQFLFEYFSETQRNKGNFPGRFSGRQFSNSRSEMNVSTLELGDSALYLCASSLVEVWNTEAFFGQGTRLTVV.